The clone carrying this TCR beta chain was seen a handful of times. This specimen comes from a study of blood T cells in healthy people across ages. Together with a sample-barcoded 5' primer, a J-beta primer mix was included in a second PCR lasting roughly 6 to 12 cycles. One entry per CDR3 protein results from TCRdb running MiXCR on the 5' RACE reads. The sample carries more than 500,000 distinct CDR3 sequences, 27% recorded once. The germline gives CDR1 SGHVS, CDR2 FQNEAQ. CDR3 length: 15 residues. The sequence was obtained from a woman between 65 and 79 years old in good health. Sequenced input: blood. V usage is TRBV7-8 and J usage is TRBJ2-1, with 9 bases lining up with TRBD2. The J call is uncertain, as TRBJ2-5 better fits the DNA end. DNA for the CDR3: TGTGCCAGCACACGACCGGGACTAGCCTCCGAGACCCAGTACTTC. It specifies CASTRPGLASETQYF.